This is a list of T cell receptor beta chains from one sample in a study of blood T cells in healthy people across ages. From the 5' RACE reads, TCRdb called clonotypes with MiXCR, one entry per CDR3 protein. The sample carries approximately 810,000 distinct CDR3 sequences, 30% to 45% recorded once. The specimen was blood. Receptor source: a man aged 18 to 29 in good health. Each CDR3 is given with its conserved first and last residue. A D gene is named only where the DNA matches it firmly. Clone sizes are given selectively: once, few, many, or a class where the clone is expanded.

D,length,V,size,J,CDR3,DNA
-,13,TRBV20-1,-,TRBJ2-7,CSATDATPNEQYF,TGCAGTGCTACCGATGCGACGCCCAACGAGCAGTACTTC
-,11,TRBV9,-,TRBJ1-2,CASSRARGYTF,TGTGCCAGCAGCAGGGCGAGAGGCTACACCTTC
TRBD1,15,TRBV27,-,TRBJ1-1,CASSFHRGRSTEAFF,TGTGCCAGCAGTTTCCACAGGGGGCGGTCCACTGAAGCTTTCTTT
-,14,TRBV12-3/TRBV12-4,few,TRBJ2-7,CASSYSDLVDEQYF,TGTGCCAGCAGTTACTCTGATCTAGTCGACGAGCAGTACTTC
TRBD2,17,TRBV6-6,many,TRBJ2-5,CASSYSASGGERETQYF,TGTGCCAGCAGTTACTCAGCTAGCGGGGGGGAGAGAGAGACCCAGTACTTC
TRBD2,15,TRBV10-2,-,TRBJ2-1,CASSGVAGAYNEQFF,TGCGCCAGCAGTGGAGTAGCGGGGGCCTACAATGAGCAGTTCTTC
TRBD2,15,TRBV29-1,once,TRBJ2-5,CSVETSGRLIETQYF,TGCAGCGTTGAGACTAGCGGGAGGCTTATTGAGACCCAGTACTTC
TRBD2,15,TRBV4-3,many,TRBJ2-1,CASSPAGGPYNEQFF,TGCGCCAGCAGCCCAGCGGGGGGGCCGTACAATGAGCAGTTCTTC
-,14,TRBV6-6,many,TRBJ1-5,CASSNQGGDQPQHF,TGTGCCAGCAGTAACCAGGGAGGGGATCAGCCCCAGCATTTT
TRBD2,16,TRBV10-2,few,TRBJ2-1,CASSATGLAGGDEQFF,TGCGCCAGCAGTGCAACCGGACTAGCGGGGGGTGATGAGCAGTTCTTC
-,15,TRBV20-1,few,TRBJ2-1,CSARARTSSFGEQFF,TGCAGTGCTAGAGCCCGGACGTCTTCCTTCGGTGAGCAGTTCTTC
-,14,TRBV7-9,many,TRBJ2-7,CASSFTGGSYEQYF,TGTGCCAGCAGTTTCACCGGGGGCTCCTACGAGCAGTACTTC
-,12,TRBV7-3,many,TRBJ2-1,CASSFGAGEQFF,TGTGCCAGCAGCTTCGGGGCGGGTGAGCAGTTCTTC
TRBD1,12,TRBV20-1,few,TRBJ2-1,CSAGTTGVEQFF,TGCAGTGCTGGAACAACAGGGGTTGAGCAGTTCTTC
TRBD2,15,TRBV20-1,-,TRBJ2-7,CSARDQASGKYEQYF,TGCAGTGCTAGAGATCAGGCTAGCGGGAAATACGAGCAGTACTTC
TRBD1,16,TRBV18,-,TRBJ2-7,CASSPPGTGSIYEQYF,TGTGCCAGCTCACCACCAGGGACAGGGAGTATCTACGAGCAGTACTTC
-,15,TRBV4-1,few,TRBJ2-1,CASSQGAGAYNEQFF,TGCGCCAGCAGCCAAGGGGCGGGGGCGTACAATGAGCAGTTCTTC
TRBD2,16,TRBV20-1,-,TRBJ2-7,CSASPYGTSSHNEQYF,TGCAGTGCTAGCCCTTACGGGACTAGTTCCCACAATGAGCAGTACTTC
TRBD2,14,TRBV9,-,TRBJ2-7,CASSPPAGEFEQYF,TGTGCCAGCAGCCCCCCAGCGGGGGAGTTTGAGCAGTACTTC
-,16,TRBV20-1,-,TRBJ1-2,CSAYGTGSDFNYGYTF,TGCAGTGCTTATGGTACAGGGTCGGACTTTAACTATGGCTACACCTTC
TRBD2,13,TRBV27,many,TRBJ2-3,CASSRGGEDTQYF,TGTGCCAGCAGCCGCGGGGGGGAAGATACGCAGTATTTT
-,14,TRBV20-1,few,TRBJ2-5,CSASFGVGQETQYF,TGCAGTGCTAGCTTTGGGGTGGGGCAAGAGACCCAGTACTTC
-,14,TRBV7-9,-,TRBJ2-1,CASSSQGGINEQFF,TGTGCCAGCAGCTCCCAGGGGGGCATTAATGAGCAGTTCTTC
-,15,TRBV5-1,-,TRBJ2-5,CASRLEGLVQETQYF,TGCGCCAGCAGGTTGGAGGGCCTCGTCCAAGAGACCCAGTACTTC
TRBD1,14,TRBV4-2,-,TRBJ1-4,CASSQEQGNEKLFF,TGTGCCAGCAGCCAAGAACAGGGGAATGAAAAACTGTTTTTT
-,14,TRBV19,-,TRBJ1-4,CASSPRSDEEKLFF,TGTGCCAGTTCCCCTAGGTCCGACGAGGAAAAACTGTTTTTT
-,12,TRBV29-1,-,TRBJ2-1,CSAVRGANEQFF,TGCAGCGCCGTCCGCGGGGCAAATGAGCAGTTCTTC
TRBD2,15,TRBV18,many,TRBJ2-5,CASSPGLAFQETQYF,TGTGCCAGCTCACCCGGACTAGCGTTCCAAGAGACCCAGTACTTC
-,15,TRBV6-1,many,TRBJ1-2,CASSQYREVGYGYTF,TGTGCCAGCAGCCAATACAGGGAGGTCGGCTATGGCTACACCTTC
TRBD1,13,TRBV6-2/TRBV6-3,once,TRBJ1-2,CASSWGQGDGYTF,TGTGCCAGCAGTTGGGGACAGGGGGATGGCTACACCTTC
TRBD1,15,TRBV7-2,-,TRBJ1-5,CASSLNTGVDQLQHF,TGTGCCAGCAGCTTAAATACAGGGGTGGATCAGCTCCAGCATTTT
-,15,TRBV6-5,-,TRBJ2-1,CASSPRLGEYNEQFF,TGTGCCAGCTCCCCACGACTAGGGGAGTACAATGAGCAGTTCTTC
-,14,TRBV5-5,few,TRBJ1-1,CASSFDRSITEAFF,TGTGCCAGCAGCTTTGACAGGTCAATCACTGAAGCTTTCTTT
-,13,TRBV6-2/TRBV6-3,-,TRBJ2-5,CASSLNRVNEQYF,TGTGCCAGCAGTTTAAACAGGGTCAATGAGCAGTACTTC
-,11,TRBV19,few,TRBJ2-3,CASSIAGIQYF,TGTGCCAGTAGTATTGCAGGGATCCAGTATTTT
TRBD2,17,TRBV5-3,-,TRBJ2-1,CARSHTSGGNPYNEQFF,TGTGCCAGAAGCCATACTAGCGGGGGCAACCCCTACAATGAGCAGTTCTTC
-,13,TRBV11-2,-,TRBJ1-2,CATVGGLDYGYTF,TGTGCCACTGTGGGGGGGCTTGACTATGGCTACACCTTC
-,13,TRBV3-1,-,TRBJ1-2,CAISQGSNYGYTF,TGTGCCATCAGCCAAGGGTCTAACTATGGCTACACCTTC
TRBD1,14,TRBV29-1,few,TRBJ1-1,CSKAGGPENTEAFF,TGCAGCAAGGCAGGGGGCCCTGAGAACACTGAAGCTTTCTTT
-,11,TRBV20-1,-,TRBJ1-5,CSASGGQPQHF,TGCAGTGCTAGTGGGGGGCAGCCCCAGCATTTT
TRBD1,15,TRBV6-5,many,TRBJ2-1,CASSYTRDRANEQFF,TGTGCCAGCAGTTACACTCGGGACAGGGCTAATGAGCAGTTCTTC
-,16,TRBV5-1,-,TRBJ1-6,CASSADLGSYNSPLHF,TGCGCCAGCAGCGCCGATTTGGGATCCTATAATTCACCCCTCCACTTT
-,12,TRBV12-3/TRBV12-4,-,TRBJ2-1,CASNAGPGEQFF,TGTGCCAGCAACGCGGGGCCCGGTGAGCAGTTCTTC
TRBD2,17,TRBV4-3,few,TRBJ2-1,CASSQDWLAVSYNEQFF,TGCGCCAGCAGCCAAGATTGGCTAGCGGTATCCTACAATGAGCAGTTCTTC
TRBD2,15,TRBV7-2,few,TRBJ2-7,CASSKELAGPYEQYF,TGTGCCAGCAGCAAAGAGTTAGCGGGCCCCTACGAGCAGTACTTC
-,15,TRBV20-1,-,TRBJ1-5,CSAPSAGGRSQPQHF,TGCAGTGCCCCCTCGGCGGGGGGCAGAAGTCAGCCCCAGCATTTT
TRBD1,14,TRBV29-1,once,TRBJ2-7,CSVHSGTGKCEQYF,TGCAGCGTCCACTCCGGGACAGGGAAATGCGAGCAGTACTTC